These 29 T cell receptor beta chains were sequenced from one sample in a study of cytomegalovirus exposure and HLA in healthy donors. Researchers ran the PCR with 60 Vbeta and 13 Jbeta primers. Generated by immunoSEQ multiplex PCR, the TCRdb table keeps only in-frame clones and is missing some. The repertoire table contains 65,000 to 85,000 clones. The sample comprised PBMCs. Receptor source: a female donor in good health and CMV-seropositive.

The rearrangement links TRBV18 to TRBJ2-7, with 7 bases that match TRBD1. This CDR3 is built from 15 residues. The germline gives CDR1 KGHSH, CDR2 LQKENI. Trimming took 1 base from V and 5 from J; bases not matched to a gene: 8. CDR3: CASSPLVTGVDEQYF. The CDR3 DNA reads TGTGCCAGCTCACCACTCGTAACAGGGGTGGACGAGCAGTACTTC.

The rearrangement links TRBV19 to TRBJ2-7, with 10 positions matching TRBD2. V gave up 7 bases and J gave up 2 bases; unmatched junction bases: 5. Germline V gene sequence: CDR1 LNHDA, CDR2 SQIVND (reference sequence). This CDR3 region has 14 residues. CDR3 in amino acids: CASKRLAGAYEQYF. CDR3 nucleotide sequence: TGTGCCAGTAAAAGACTAGCGGGCGCCTACGAGCAGTACTTC.

The chain joins TRBV6-5 to TRBJ1-1, with D possibly being TRBD1 (6 bases). This CDR3 is 14 amino acids long. Germline CDR1 reads MNHEY; CDR2 reads SVGAGI. V was trimmed by 0 bases and J by 8 bases, leaving 13 bases between them. In nucleotides, the CDR3 is TGTGCCAGCAGTTACTCAATGAACAGGGTAGAAGCTTTCTTT. Amino acids: CASSYSMNRVEAFF.

V is TRBV6-4 and J is TRBJ2-7; 9 positions match TRBD2. CDR1 and CDR2 from the germline V gene are MRHNA and SNTAGT. With 8 bases clipped from V and 2 bases from J, the junction kept 7 bases outside the gene matches. This CDR3 spans 14 amino acids. Here the CDR3 DNA reads TGTGCCAGCGGTCGACTAGCGGAGACCTACGAGCAGTACTTC. Encoded protein: CASGRLAETYEQYF.

The chain carries TRBV6-6 and TRBJ2-7; tentative D call: TRBD2 (5 bases). Between the trimmed V and J ends, which lost 2 bases and 2 bases, there was a span of 13 bases. Germline CDR1 and CDR2: MNHNY and SVGAGI (reference sequence). This CDR3 comprises 15 residues. The DNA for the CDR3 is TGTGCCAGCAGTTACGAGGGCCCTCCTGCCTACGAGCAGTACTTC. Encoded protein: CASSYEGPPAYEQYF.

The chain joins TRBV29-1 to TRBJ2-1, with a weak D call TRBD2 (6 bases). CDR1 SQVTM and CDR2 ANQGSEA come from the germline V gene. The CDR3 contains 14 residues. V was pared by 4 bases and J by 3 bases, with 13 bases between. The CDR3 region has the DNA TGCAGCGTTGCGGGACTGGCGAACTACAATGAGCAGTTCTTC. The encoded protein is CSVAGLANYNEQFF.

This rearrangement joins TRBV30 to TRBJ2-2, with 7 positions matching TRBD2. V trimming: 4 bases; J trimming: 7 bases; junction bases outside the gene matches: 9. This CDR3 has 14 residues. Germline values: CDR1 GTSNPN, CDR2 SVGIG (reference sequence). In DNA form, the CDR3 reads TGTGCCTGGAACCCCGGGGGGAGGGGCGGGGAGCTGTTTTTT. Protein product: CAWNPGGRGGELFF.

The V gene is TRBV18, the J gene TRBJ2-7; 8 nucleotides line up with TRBD2. Germline CDR1 and CDR2: KGHSH and LQKENI. The CDR3 has 16 residues. After removal of 2 bases from V and 7 bases from J, the junction contained 13 bases not matched to a gene. CDR3 nucleotide sequence: TGTGCCAGCTCACCATCTGCCCGCACCTTAGCGGGGGAGCAGTACTTC. Translated, it gives CASSPSARTLAGEQYF.

The chain employs TRBV5-4 and TRBJ1-1; 7 bases are shared with TRBD1. CDR1 SGHNT and CDR2 YYREEE come from the germline V gene (reference sequence). This CDR3 spans 14 amino acids. V dropped 4 bases and J dropped 1; count of bases not matched to a gene: 4. The CDR3 reads CASSPGTANTEAFF. The CDR3 DNA follows: TGTGCCAGCAGCCCAGGGACAGCGAACACTGAAGCTTTCTTT.

The V gene is TRBV6-4, the J gene TRBJ2-3; D is ambiguous. Germline V lookup: CDR1 MRHNA, CDR2 SNTAGT. The CDR3 covers 16 residues. V was pared by 4 bases and J by 0 bases, with 14 bases between. The CDR3 reads CASSATAEPSTDTQYF. Here the CDR3 DNA reads TGTGCCAGCAGTGCCACCGCGGAGCCTAGCACAGATACGCAGTATTTT.

The chain combines TRBV19 with TRBJ2-1; 9 nucleotides agree with TRBD2. CDR1 is LNHDA, CDR2 SQIVND, per germline (reference sequence). The CDR3 spans 15 residues. Trimming took 5 bases from V and 9 from J; bases not matched to a gene: 11. CDR3 amino acids: CASSPVLAGQAEQFF. In DNA, the CDR3 is TGTGCCAGTAGTCCTGTTCTAGCGGGACAAGCTGAGCAGTTCTTC. The full variable domain, in which reference TRBV19 and TRBJ2-1 provide the parts outside the CDR3, is DGGITQSPKYLFRKEGQNVTLSCEQNLNHDAMYWYRQDPGQGLRLIYYSQIVNDFQKGDIAEGYSVSREKKESFPLTVTSAQKNPTAFYLCASSPVLAGQAEQFFGPGTRLTVL.

The chain employs TRBV5-1 and TRBJ2-3; TRBD1 aligns across 8 bases. V shed 4 bases and J 5 bases; nucleotides not matched to a gene: 6. This CDR3 is built from 14 residues. Per germline, CDR1 SGHRS and CDR2 YFSETQ. CDR3 DNA: TGCGCCAGCAGCCGACAGGGGTCGGGAGATACGCAGTATTTT. Its translation is CASSRQGSGDTQYF. Drawing the rest from reference TRBV5-1 and TRBJ2-3, the complete variable domain is KAGVTQTPRYLIKTRGQQVTLSCSPISGHRSVSWYQQTPGQGLQFLFEYFSETQRNKGNFPGRFSGRQFSNSRSEMNVSTLELGDSALYLCASSRQGSGDTQYFGPGTRLTVL.

The chain employs TRBV7-3 and TRBJ2-1; 10 bases align to TRBD1. Trimming removed 1 base from V and 6 bases from J; junction bases left unmatched: 9. Germline CDR1 SGHTA, CDR2 FQGTGA. The length of the CDR3 is 17 residues. CDR3 loop: CASSLMGRGTGANEQFF. CDR3 DNA: TGTGCCAGCAGCTTAATGGGTCGCGGGACAGGGGCCAATGAGCAGTTCTTC.

This chain uses TRBV5-4 with TRBJ1-6; 7 bases agree with TRBD1. The CDR3 extends over 13 amino acids. Germline V gene data show CDR1 as SGHNT and CDR2 as YYREEE (reference sequence). J gave up 3 bases and V 10 bases, and 4 bases lay outside the gene matches. CDR3 bases: TGTGCCTCGGGACAGTACTATAATTCACCCCTCCACTTT. Translation gives CASGQYYNSPLHF.

The chain joins TRBV28 to TRBJ1-1; D gene unclear. V was cut by 6 bases and J by 1 base, with 15 bases left in between. This CDR3 contains 15 residues. Germline V gene data show CDR1 as MDHEN and CDR2 as SYDVKM. The CDR3 sequence is CASRWSRRRNTEAFF. For the CDR3, the DNA is TGTGCCAGCAGGTGGAGTCGGCGTCGGAACACTGAAGCTTTCTTT.

This rearrangement joins TRBV15 to TRBJ1-1, with 10 bases identical to TRBD1. Germline CDR1 is LNHNV and CDR2 is YYDKDF (reference sequence). J lost 11 bases, V lost 3 bases, and 9 bases had no gene match. CDR3 size: 14 residues. The CDR3 spells CATSRPETGGVAFF. CDR3 bases: TGTGCCACCAGCAGGCCGGAGACAGGGGGCGTCGCTTTCTTT. Full variable domain (outside the CDR3, taken from reference TRBV15 and TRBJ1-1): DAMVIQNPRYQVTQFGKPVTLSCSQTLNHNVMYWYQQKSSQAPKLLFHYYDKDFNNEADTPDNFQSRRPNTSFCFLDIRSPGLGDTAMYLCATSRPETGGVAFFGQGTRLTVV.

The gene calls are TRBV6-5 and TRBJ2-3; 10 bases are shared with TRBD2. The CDR3 runs to 15 residues. Germline CDR1 is MNHEY and CDR2 is SVGAGI. The V segment lost 4 bases and the J segment 4 bases; nucleotides outside the gene matches: 5. CDR3 residues: CASSFSGGAADTQYF. CDR3 nucleotides: TGTGCCAGCAGTTTCAGCGGGGGGGCTGCAGATACGCAGTATTTT.

This sequence joins TRBV27 and TRBJ2-7; the D gene is possibly TRBD2 (6 bases). The CDR3 is made up of 13 amino acids. Germline V gene data show CDR1 as MNHEY and CDR2 as SMNVEV (reference sequence). V lost 1 base, J lost 6 bases, and 10 bases lay in between. CDR3 DNA sequence: TGTGCCAGCAGTTTATTAAGGGGAGGCGAGCAGTACTTC. It is translated as CASSLLRGGEQYF.

The chain recombines TRBV18 with TRBJ1-2; D gene uncertain. This CDR3 is built from 14 residues. CDR1 and CDR2 from the germline V gene are KGHSH and LQKENI. The V gene lost 1 base and the J gene lost 7 bases, with 13 bases spanning the gap. For the CDR3, the DNA is TGTGCCAGCTCACCACGAGAGGTTTCGGGTGGCTACACCTTC. Translating it yields CASSPREVSGGYTF.

As to this clone: Its ends do not fully match the called genes, so a read error is possible. The J gene is TRBJ2-7, the V gene TRBV7-2; no reliable D call. Per the germline V gene, CDR1 is SGHTA and CDR2 is FQGNSA. The length of the CDR3 is 13 residues. CDR3 bases: TGTGCCAGCAGCTTAGCGCAGGAATCAACCCCTAACTTC. Protein sequence: CASSLAQESTPNF.

This chain uses TRBV9 with TRBJ2-3; 11 positions agree with TRBD2. Germline lookup yields CDR1 SGDLS and CDR2 YYNGEE. CDR3 length equals 15 residues. The V gene end was trimmed by 3 bases and the J gene end by 3 bases; junction bases not matched to a gene: 3. Written as DNA, the CDR3 is TGTGCCAGCAGCGACGGGACTAGCGGTACAGATACGCAGTATTTT. Its protein is CASSDGTSGTDTQYF.

The chain has TRBV5-5 and TRBJ2-7, with 8 bases identical to TRBD1. Germline CDR1 reads SGHKS; CDR2 reads YYEKEE (reference sequence). V trimming: 3 bases; J trimming: 2 bases; junction bases outside the gene matches: 4. The CDR3 loop spans 14 amino acids. Here the CDR3 DNA reads TGTGCCAGCAGCTATTGGACAGGGCCCTACGAGCAGTACTTC. Amino acid sequence: CASSYWTGPYEQYF.

V usage is TRBV20-1 and J usage is TRBJ1-1; TRBD1 matches 7 bases. Per germline, CDR1 DFQATT and CDR2 SNEGSKA (reference sequence). CDR3 length: 11 amino acids. The ends lost 8 bases at V and 1 base at J; junction bases unmatched: 1. The CDR3 reads CSRQGNTEAFF. The CDR3 DNA reads TGCAGTCGACAGGGGAACACTGAAGCTTTCTTT.

V gene TRBV6-5 combines with J gene TRBJ2-2; D gene unclear. Trimming took 2 bases from V and 7 from J, leaving 14 bases between them. Per germline, CDR1 MNHEY and CDR2 SVGAGI. This CDR3 region has 15 residues. In DNA, the CDR3 is TGTGCCAGCAGTTACACGCCTACCCTTAGCGGGGAGCTGTTTTTT. It is translated as CASSYTPTLSGELFF.

J is TRBJ2-3 and V is TRBV6-5; D gene uncertain. Germline CDR1 and CDR2: MNHEY and SVGAGI. Deletions cut 2 bases from V and 2 bases from J, with 8 bases between. This CDR3 is built from 14 residues. In DNA, the CDR3 is TGTGCCAGCAGTTACCAATCCTACACAGATACGCAGTATTTT. It translates to CASSYQSYTDTQYF.

The chain is built from TRBV5-1 and TRBJ1-1, with TRBD1 identical over 7 bases. V lost 6 bases, J lost 6 bases, and 14 bases stayed unmatched. CDR1 is SGHRS, CDR2 YFSETQ, per germline. The CDR3 consists of 15 residues. CDR3 protein: CASTLATGVVAEAFF. DNA of the CDR3: TGCGCCAGCACTCTAGCAACAGGGGTAGTGGCTGAAGCTTTCTTT. Full variable domain (remainder filled in from reference TRBV5-1 and TRBJ1-1): KAGVTQTPRYLIKTRGQQVTLSCSPISGHRSVSWYQQTPGQGLQFLFEYFSETQRNKGNFPGRFSGRQFSNSRSEMNVSTLELGDSALYLCASTLATGVVAEAFFGQGTRLTVV.

The rearrangement joins TRBV6-5 to TRBJ1-1, with 7 bases that match TRBD1. From germline, CDR1 is MNHEY and CDR2 SVGAGI. The V segment lost 0 bases and the J segment 3 bases; nucleotides outside the gene matches: 1. The CDR3 is made up of 14 amino acids. The CDR3 DNA follows: TGTGCCAGCAGTTACTCAGACAGGGACACTGAAGCTTTCTTT. Translated: CASSYSDRDTEAFF.

This sequence joins TRBV10-3 and TRBJ2-7; 8 positions match TRBD2. CDR3 length equals 16 residues. The germline V gene has CDR1 ENHRY and CDR2 SYGVKD. Trimming cost V 1 base and J 6 bases; bases outside gene matches: 11. CDR3 nucleotide sequence: TGTGCCATCAGTGAGTACTCGGCGGGAGGAAGTCTCGAGCAGTACTTC. Residues: CAISEYSAGGSLEQYF.

The rearrangement joins TRBV18 to TRBJ1-2; D remains unclear. V lost 3 bases, J lost 8 bases, and 19 bases lay in between. The CDR3 has 15 residues. Germline CDR1 reads KGHSH; CDR2 reads LQKENI. The CDR3 reads CASSPVDAGSGGYTF. The DNA of the CDR3 is TGTGCCAGCTCACCCGTAGACGCGGGATCTGGCGGCTACACCTTC.